The 4 T cell receptor beta chains below all came from one sample that was sequenced in a study of blood T cell repertoires in COVID-19. The method was immunoSEQ multiplex PCR; TCRdb's version includes in-frame clones alone and lacks a portion of them. Of 65,000 to 70,000 clones in the sample, around 88% were seen once. The specimen was peripheral blood. The receptors were sampled from a woman of 80 years or more with acute or convalescent COVID-19.

The CDR3 loop is CASTPQVGDTGELFF. The CDR3 coding sequence is TGTGCCAGCACCCCCCAGGTAGGGGACACCGGGGAGCTGTTTTTT. The chain couples TRBV7-2 to TRBJ2-2, with a tentative D call TRBD1 (5 bases). The V and J ends lost 7 bases and 3 bases respectively, with 15 bases between them. This CDR3 has 15 residues. Germline V gene data show CDR1 as SGHTA and CDR2 as FQGNSA.

In DNA, the CDR3 is TGTGCCACCAGCAGAGCTGCGGGAGTTGGGAGCGGGGAGCTGTTTTTT. This translates into CATSRAAGVGSGELFF. V gene TRBV15 combines with J gene TRBJ2-2, with TRBD2 matching 7 bases. CDR1 is LNHNV and CDR2 is YYDKDF in the germline V gene (reference sequence). This CDR3 is built from 16 residues. Germline trimming cut 1 base from V and 7 bases from J; bases unmatched to any gene: 9.

The chain recombines TRBV2 with TRBJ1-3; D unresolved. Trimming stripped 8 bases from V and 9 bases from J, with 11 bases between. Looked up from germline, CDR1 is SNHLY and CDR2 is FYNNEI. The CDR3 has 11 amino acids. The CDR3 is CASERERTIYF. The CDR3, as DNA: TGTGCCAGCGAGCGGGAGCGCACCATATATTTT.

The rearrangement uses TRBV4-1 and TRBJ1-2; tentative D call: TRBD1 (5 bases). The V gene lost 0 bases and the J gene lost 7 bases, with 15 bases spanning the gap. Per germline, CDR1 MGHRA and CDR2 YSYEKL. This CDR3 has 15 amino acids. The CDR3 bases are TGCGCCAGCAGCCAAGAGGCAGGGAATCTCCGTGGCTACACCTTC. Translated, it gives CASSQEAGNLRGYTF.